These 4 T cell receptor beta chains share one sample of origin, sequenced in a study of vaccination effects on CD4 cells after COVID-19. The culture ran for around nine days before CD4+ T cells were isolated. No antigen has been identified for these receptors. The data were produced by immunoSEQ multiplex PCR, yet TCRdb's version contains in-frame clones alone and is incomplete. The sample shows about 74,000 clones, 70% to 80% of them seen only once. The specimen was CD4+ T cells from PBMCs cultured without peptide, collected before COVID-19 vaccination. The source is a human donor who received a COVID-19 vaccine.

The V and J genes are TRBV18 and TRBJ1-5, with TRBD1 matching over 8 bases. The CDR3 contains 15 residues. V trimming: 5 bases; J trimming: 6 bases; junction bases outside the gene matches: 9. Germline V gene sequence: CDR1 KGHSH, CDR2 LQKENI. The chain's CDR3 is CASSEDRVGGQPQHF. The CDR3 DNA follows: TGTGCCAGCTCAGAGGACAGGGTCGGCGGTCAGCCCCAGCATTTT.

V and J are TRBV5-8 and TRBJ1-1, with D unresolved. The CDR3 consists of 12 residues. Germline V lookup: CDR1 SGHTS, CDR2 YDEGEE. V was shortened by 4 bases and J by 2 bases, with 6 bases between the two germline ends. The CDR3 region is CASSLVNTEAFF. In nucleotides, the CDR3 is TGTGCCAGCAGCCTGGTTAACACTGAAGCTTTCTTT.

The J gene is TRBJ1-1, the V gene TRBV4-2; no clear D gene. V dropped 0 bases and J dropped 7 bases, with 12 bases sitting between them. Germline loops: CDR1 LGHNA, CDR2 YNFKEQ. The CDR3 consists of 14 residues. Here the CDR3 reads CASSQDLQEGEAFF. For the CDR3, the DNA is TGTGCCAGCAGCCAAGATCTTCAGGAGGGTGAAGCTTTCTTT.

The chain links TRBV5-4 to TRBJ2-5; the match to TRBD1 covers 12 bases. The CDR3 has 16 residues. The V and J ends lost 3 bases and 5 bases, in that order; junction bases with no gene match: 8. Germline V lookup: CDR1 SGHNT, CDR2 YYREEE (reference sequence). The CDR3 bases are TGTGCCAGCAGCTATCCGGGACAGGGGGCGAGGGAGACCCAGTACTTC. Protein product: CASSYPGQGARETQYF.